The clone carrying this T cell receptor (beta chain) was counted many times. The data stem from a study of neurological immune-mediated disorders. The authors produced cDNA by 5'RACE using 10-nucleotide random UMIs. From 15-18 subjects, each sequencing run yielded over 190 million TCR-beta sequences. TCRdb re-called the 5' RACE reads with MiXCR, one entry per CDR3 protein. This repertoire shows 60,000 to 90,000 distinct CDR3 sequences, roughly 10% found once; its top ten account for 9.5% to 10%. Time point given: longitudinal time-point 1 (baseline). The trim removed 6 bases at V and 0 bases at J, leaving 2 bases unmatched. The CDR3 sequence is 15 residues long.

The receptor was isolated from a man aged 30 to 39 in good health. V gene TRBV12-3 or TRBV12-4 combines with J gene TRBJ2-2; 9 bases match TRBD1. The specimen was PBMCs. The CDR3 sequence: CASRGTGTNTGELFF. The CDR3 nucleotides are TGTGCCAGCAGGGGGACAGGGACGAACACCGGGGAGCTGTTTTTT.